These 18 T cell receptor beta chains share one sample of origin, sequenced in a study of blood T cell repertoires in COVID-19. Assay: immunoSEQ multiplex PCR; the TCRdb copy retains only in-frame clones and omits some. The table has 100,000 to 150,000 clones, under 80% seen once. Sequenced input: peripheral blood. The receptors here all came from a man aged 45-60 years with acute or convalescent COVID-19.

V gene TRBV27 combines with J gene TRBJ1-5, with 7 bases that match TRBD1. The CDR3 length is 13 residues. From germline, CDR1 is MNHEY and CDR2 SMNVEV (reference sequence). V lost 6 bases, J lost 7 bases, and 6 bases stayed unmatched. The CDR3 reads CASSPTTGQPQHF. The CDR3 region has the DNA TGTGCCAGCAGCCCTACGACAGGGCAGCCCCAGCATTTT.

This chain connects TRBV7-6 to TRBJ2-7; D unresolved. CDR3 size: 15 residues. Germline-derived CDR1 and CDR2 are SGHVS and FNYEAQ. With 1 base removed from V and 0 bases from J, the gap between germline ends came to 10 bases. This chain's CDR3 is CASSLGVRSSYEQYF. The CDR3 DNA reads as TGTGCCAGCAGCTTAGGGGTACGGAGCTCCTACGAGCAGTACTTC.

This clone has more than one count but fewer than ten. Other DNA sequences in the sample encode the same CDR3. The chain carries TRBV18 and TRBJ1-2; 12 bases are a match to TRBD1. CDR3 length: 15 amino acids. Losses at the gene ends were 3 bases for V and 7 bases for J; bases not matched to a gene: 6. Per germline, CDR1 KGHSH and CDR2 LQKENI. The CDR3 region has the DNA TGTGCCAGCTCACCCCCGGGACAGGGGGCGAGTGGCTACACCTTC. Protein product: CASSPPGQGASGYTF.

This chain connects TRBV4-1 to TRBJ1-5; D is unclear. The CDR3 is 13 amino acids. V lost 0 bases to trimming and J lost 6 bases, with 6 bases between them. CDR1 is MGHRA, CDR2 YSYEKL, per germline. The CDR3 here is CASSQDLRQPQHF. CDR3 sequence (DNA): TGCGCCAGCAGCCAAGATCTTCGTCAGCCCCAGCATTTT.

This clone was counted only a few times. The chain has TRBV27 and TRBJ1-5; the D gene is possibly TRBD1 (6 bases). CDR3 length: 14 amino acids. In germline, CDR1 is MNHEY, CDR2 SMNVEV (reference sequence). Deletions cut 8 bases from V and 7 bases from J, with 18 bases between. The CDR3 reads CASAGGGLGQPQHF. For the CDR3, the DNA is TGTGCCAGCGCCGGGGGGGGGCTTGGGCAGCCCCAGCATTTT.

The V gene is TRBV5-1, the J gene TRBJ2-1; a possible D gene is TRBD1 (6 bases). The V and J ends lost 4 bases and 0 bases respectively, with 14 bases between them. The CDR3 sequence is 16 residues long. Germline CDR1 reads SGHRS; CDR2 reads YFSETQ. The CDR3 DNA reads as TGCGCCAGCAGCCTACAGGGTTTAAGCTCCTACAATGAGCAGTTCTTC. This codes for CASSLQGLSSYNEQFF.

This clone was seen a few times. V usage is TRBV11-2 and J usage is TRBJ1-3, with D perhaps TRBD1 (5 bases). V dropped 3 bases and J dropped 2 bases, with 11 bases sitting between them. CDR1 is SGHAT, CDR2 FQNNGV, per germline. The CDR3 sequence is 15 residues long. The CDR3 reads CASSFDRFTGNTIYF. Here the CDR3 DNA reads TGTGCCAGCAGCTTCGACAGATTCACTGGAAACACCATATATTTT.

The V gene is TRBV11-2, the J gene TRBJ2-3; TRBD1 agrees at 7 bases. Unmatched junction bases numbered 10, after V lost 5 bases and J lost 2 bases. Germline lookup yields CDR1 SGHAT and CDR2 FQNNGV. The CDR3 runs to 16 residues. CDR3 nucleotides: TGTGCCAGCAGCCCCTGGGGACAGCTGAACACAGATACGCAGTATTTT. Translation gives CASSPWGQLNTDTQYF.

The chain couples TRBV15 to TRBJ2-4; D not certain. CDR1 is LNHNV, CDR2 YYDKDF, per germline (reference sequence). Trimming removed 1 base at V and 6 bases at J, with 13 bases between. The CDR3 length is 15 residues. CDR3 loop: CATSRARSTLNIQYF. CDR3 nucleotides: TGTGCCACCAGCAGAGCCCGGTCCACTTTAAACATTCAGTACTTC.

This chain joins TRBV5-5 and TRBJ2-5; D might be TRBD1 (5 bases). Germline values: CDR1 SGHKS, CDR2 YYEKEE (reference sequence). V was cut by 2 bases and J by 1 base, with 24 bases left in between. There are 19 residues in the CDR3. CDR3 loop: CASSLQVPLGRIRQETQYF. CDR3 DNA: TGTGCCAGCAGCTTACAGGTTCCCCTCGGGCGGATCCGCCAAGAGACCCAGTACTTC.

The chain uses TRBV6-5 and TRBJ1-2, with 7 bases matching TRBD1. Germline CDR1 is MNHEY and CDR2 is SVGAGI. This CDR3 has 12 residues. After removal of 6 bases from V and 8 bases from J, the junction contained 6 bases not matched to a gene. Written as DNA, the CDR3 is TGTGCCAGCAGCGGGACAGTGGACGGCTACACCTTC. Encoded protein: CASSGTVDGYTF.

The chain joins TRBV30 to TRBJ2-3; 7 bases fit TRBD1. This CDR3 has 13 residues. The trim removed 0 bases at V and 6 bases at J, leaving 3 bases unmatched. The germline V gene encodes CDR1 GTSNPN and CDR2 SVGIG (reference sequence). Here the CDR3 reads CAWSVGGKDTQYF. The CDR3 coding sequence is TGTGCCTGGAGTGTAGGGGGCAAGGATACGCAGTATTTT.

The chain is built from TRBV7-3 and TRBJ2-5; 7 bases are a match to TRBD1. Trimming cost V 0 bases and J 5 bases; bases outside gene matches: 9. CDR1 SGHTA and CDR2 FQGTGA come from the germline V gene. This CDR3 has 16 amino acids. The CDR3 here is CASSLTAWGRGETQYF. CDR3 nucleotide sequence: TGTGCCAGCAGCTTAACTGCCTGGGGCAGGGGGGAGACCCAGTACTTC.

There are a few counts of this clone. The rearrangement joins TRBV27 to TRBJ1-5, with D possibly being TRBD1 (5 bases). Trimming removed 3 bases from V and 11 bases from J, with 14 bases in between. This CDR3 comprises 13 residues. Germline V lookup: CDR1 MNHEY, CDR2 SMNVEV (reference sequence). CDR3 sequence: CASSFDTRGSQHF. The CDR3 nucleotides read TGTGCCAGCAGTTTTGACACACGGGGGTCCCAGCATTTT.

The CDR3 bases are TGTGCCAGCAGTTTGGGTAGCGGGAGCTATACGCAGTATTTT. The encoded protein is CASSLGSGSYTQYF. The rearrangement uses TRBV27 and TRBJ2-3; 9 positions agree with TRBD2. The J segment lost 7 bases and the V segment lost 3 bases, leaving 5 bases of the junction unmatched. The CDR3 runs to 14 residues. Germline V CDR1 and CDR2: MNHEY, SMNVEV (reference sequence).

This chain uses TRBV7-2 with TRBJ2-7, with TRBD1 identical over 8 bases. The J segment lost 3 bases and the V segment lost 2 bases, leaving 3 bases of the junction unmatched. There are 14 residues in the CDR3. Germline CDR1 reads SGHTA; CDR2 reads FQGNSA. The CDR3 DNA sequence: TGTGCCAGCAGCTTATACAGGGGGAACTACGAGCAGTACTTC. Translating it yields CASSLYRGNYEQYF.

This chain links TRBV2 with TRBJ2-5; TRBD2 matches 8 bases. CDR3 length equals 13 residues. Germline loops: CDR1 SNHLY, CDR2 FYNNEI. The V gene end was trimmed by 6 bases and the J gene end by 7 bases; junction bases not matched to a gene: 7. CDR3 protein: CASSWTSPPTQYF. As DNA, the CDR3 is TGTGCCAGCAGCTGGACTAGCCCCCCGACCCAGTACTTC.

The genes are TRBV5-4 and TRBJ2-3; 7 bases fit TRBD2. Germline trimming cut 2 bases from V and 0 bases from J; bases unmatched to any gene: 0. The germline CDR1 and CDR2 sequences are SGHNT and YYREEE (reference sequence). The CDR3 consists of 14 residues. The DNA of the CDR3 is TGTGCCAGCAGCTTTAGCGGGAGCACAGATACGCAGTATTTT. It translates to CASSFSGSTDTQYF.